Detailed here is one T cell receptor (beta chain). Its antigen is currently unknown. These data are taken from a study of long-term antiretroviral therapy in people with HIV. Researchers report immunoSEQ v3.0 was run at survey level. Sequencing used immunoSEQ multiplex PCR; TCRdb keeps in-frame clones, though not all of them. This sample carries under 45,000 clones, around three quarters of them seen once, and the ten largest clones take around 5.8%. Study-wide findings and caveats: Clones showing expansion before ART dominated the repertoire at all time points. ART adherence, viral resistance and therapy changes went unrecorded. All blood samples came from the years 2004 to 2017, possibly under older ART regimens.

Germline V gene lookup returns CDR1 MNHEY and CDR2 SVGAGI. V lost 6 bases and J lost 4; bases outside the gene matches: 9. The CDR3 covers 15 residues. The TCR sequence derives from a man aged 30-40 years with HIV. This sequence joins TRBV6-5 and TRBJ1-3, with 7 bases matching TRBD1. Specimen: unsorted PBMCs, collected 3.4 years after starting antiretroviral therapy. This CDR3 reads CASSSRQGGGNTIYF. The DNA of the CDR3 is TGTGCCAGCAGCAGTAGACAGGGTGGCGGAAACACCATATATTTT.